This TCR beta chain was found in a study of T cells expressing NK-cell markers. General observations from the study: Topping the CD3+CD56-NKG2C+ fraction as well were these clonotypes, in a few donors.

TCRdb reanalyzed the 5' RACE reads and collapses them to one entry per CDR3 protein, without DNA. The sample's table shows a few hundred thousand distinct CDR3 sequences. About this clonotype itself: Its antigen is unknown.

This sequence originates from a man aged 18 to 69 in good health. Sequencing was done on a sample of blood T cells: a sorted CD56 or NKG2C T cell subset, CD4+ or CD8+ T cells, or bulk PBMC T cells (not recorded which).

The CDR3 sequence: CASSSLYLSDGYTF. The chain joins TRBV12-3 or TRBV12-4 to TRBJ1-2. The length of the CDR3 is 14 residues.